These T cell receptor beta chains were read from a single sample in a study of blood T cell repertoires in COVID-19. The assay was immunoSEQ multiplex PCR, and TCRdb's table has in-frame clones only and misses some. Among 110,000 to 150,000 clones listed, approximately 73% were seen once. Sequenced: peripheral blood. These receptors were obtained from a man aged 55-75 years with acute or convalescent COVID-19. Both conserved end residues are part of each CDR3. A D gene is named only where the DNA matches it firmly. Clone sizes are given selectively: once, few, many, or a class where the clone is expanded.

TRBD1 | TRBJ1-4 | - | TRBV10-3 | CAISEGPGQGSGKLFF | TGTGCCATCAGTGAGGGACCGGGACAGGGTTCAGGAAAACTGTTTTTT
TRBD2 | TRBJ2-1 | many | TRBV19 | CARKTTSGRARTYNEQFF | TGTGCCAGGAAAACTACTAGCGGGAGGGCTAGGACCTACAATGAGCAGTTCTTC
- | TRBJ2-7 | - | TRBV11-2 | CASSFGGPSDEQYF | TGTGCCAGCAGCTTCGGGGGACCCTCGGACGAGCAGTACTTC
TRBD1 | TRBJ1-5 | - | TRBV27 | CASSLLTGTQPQHF | TGTGCCAGCAGTTTATTGACAGGGACGCAGCCCCAGCATTTT
- | TRBJ1-1 | - | TRBV11-2 | CASSLASVRANTEAFF | TGTGCCAGCAGCTTAGCTTCGGTCAGGGCGAACACTGAAGCTTTCTTT
TRBD2 | TRBJ2-1 | few | TRBV24-1 | CATSDFTSGNNEQFF | TGTGCCACCAGTGATTTTACTAGCGGGAATAATGAGCAGTTCTTC
TRBD2 | TRBJ2-3 | - | TRBV19 | CASSGLGGSDTQYF | TGTGCCAGTAGTGGACTCGGGGGGTCAGATACGCAGTATTTT
TRBD2 | TRBJ2-3 | once | TRBV20-1 | CSARSGLTQYF | TGCAGTGCTAGGTCGGGACTAACGCAGTATTTT
- | TRBJ1-2 | many | TRBV6-5 | CASSPDFYGYTF | TGTGCCAGCAGTCCGGACTTCTATGGCTACACCTTC
TRBD2 | TRBJ2-1 | - | TRBV24-1 | CATSVRGLALDEQFF | TGTGCCACCAGTGTTCGAGGACTAGCGTTAGATGAGCAGTTCTTC
- | TRBJ2-2 | - | TRBV5-1 | CASSFIQGGTGELFF | TGCGCCAGCAGCTTTATTCAGGGCGGCACCGGGGAGCTGTTTTTT
TRBD2 | TRBJ2-1 | - | TRBV11-1 | CASSLGLAGHQNEQFF | TGTGCCAGCAGCTTAGGACTAGCGGGACATCAGAATGAGCAGTTCTTC
TRBD2 | TRBJ2-7 | - | TRBV5-4 | CASSLGGTSGSGEQYF | TGTGCCAGCAGCTTGGGTGGGACTAGCGGGAGTGGGGAGCAGTACTTC
TRBD1 | TRBJ1-5 | once | TRBV4-2 | CASSQGTGVVGNQPQHF | TGTGCCAGCAGCCAAGGGACAGGGGTAGTTGGCAATCAGCCCCAGCATTTT
TRBD1 | TRBJ2-5 | - | TRBV29-1 | CSVEVAGTGVGETQYF | TGCAGCGTTGAAGTCGCCGGGACAGGGGTGGGAGAGACCCAGTACTTC
- | TRBJ2-7 | - | TRBV10-3 | CATTGQRSYEQYF | TGTGCCACCACCGGACAGCGTTCCTACGAGCAGTACTTC
- | TRBJ2-7 | - | TRBV28 | CASRTGTRPGHEQYF | TGTGCCAGCAGGACGGGAACCCGACCAGGACACGAGCAGTACTTC
- | TRBJ1-2 | - | TRBV19 | CASSIDINYGYTF | TGTGCCAGTAGTATTGACATTAACTATGGCTACACCTTC
- | TRBJ1-3 | - | TRBV19 | CASSRLQNSGNTIYF | TGTGCCAGTAGCAGACTACAGAACTCTGGAAACACCATATATTTT
TRBD2 | TRBJ2-5 | - | TRBV7-7 | CASSPGLAGRQETQYF | TGTGCCAGCAGCCCCGGACTAGCGGGAAGGCAAGAGACCCAGTACTTC
- | TRBJ2-1 | - | TRBV27 | CASSLGLTNNEQFF | TGTGCCAGCAGTTTAGGACTTACCAACAATGAGCAGTTCTTC
- | TRBJ2-2 | once | TRBV9 | CASSVDSFNLPQGLFF | TGTGCCAGCAGCGTAGACAGCTTTAACCTCCCCCAGGGGCTGTTTTTT
TRBD2 | TRBJ2-1 | - | TRBV27 | CASRGTSGSRQFF | TGTGCCAGCAGGGGGACTAGCGGGAGTAGGCAGTTCTTC
TRBD1 | TRBJ1-1 | - | TRBV6-1 | CASSERTGWVEAFF | TGTGCCAGCAGTGAAAGGACAGGGTGGGTTGAAGCTTTCTTT
- | TRBJ2-7 | - | TRBV12-5 | CASGLVASREQYF | TGTGCTAGTGGTTTGGTGGCTAGCAGAGAGCAGTACTTC
TRBD2 | TRBJ2-7 | - | TRBV13 | CASSLGLAAPGEQYF | TGTGCCAGCAGCTTAGGGCTAGCGGCCCCCGGTGAGCAGTACTTC
- | TRBJ2-7 | - | TRBV5-4 | CASSFQGGGEQYF | TGTGCCAGCAGCTTTCAGGGAGGAGGCGAGCAGTACTTC
TRBD1 | TRBJ1-5 | - | TRBV28 | CASSDYGTGGIQPQHF | TGTGCCAGCAGTGACTACGGGACAGGGGGCATTCAGCCCCAGCATTTT
- | TRBJ2-7 | - | TRBV10-3 | CAISGGVDSYEQYF | TGTGCCATCAGTGGGGGCGTAGACTCCTACGAGCAGTACTTC
- | TRBJ2-1 | - | TRBV28 | CASNPGGSPPYNEQFF | TGTGCCAGCAACCCCGGAGGAAGCCCCCCCTACAATGAGCAGTTCTTC
TRBD2 | TRBJ2-1 | - | TRBV19 | CASKRAGGPSEQFF | TGTGCCAGTAAAAGAGCGGGAGGCCCTAGTGAGCAGTTCTTC
- | TRBJ2-3 | - | TRBV15 | CATSRDHGADTQYF | TGTGCCACCAGCAGAGATCACGGGGCAGATACGCAGTATTTT
TRBD1 | TRBJ1-3 | - | TRBV19 | CASSPPGQPAGNTIYF | TGTGCCAGTAGTCCGCCGGGACAGCCAGCTGGAAACACCATATATTTT
- | TRBJ2-5 | - | TRBV10-3 | CAISEPTPRQTQETQYF | TGTGCCATCAGTGAGCCCACTCCTCGACAGACACAAGAGACCCAGTACTTC
- | TRBJ2-2 | - | TRBV12-3/TRBV12-4 | CASSFPGNGELFF | TGTGCCAGCAGTTTCCCGGGGAACGGGGAGCTGTTTTTT
TRBD1 | TRBJ1-6 | - | TRBV9 | CASSVGTANSPLHF | TGTGCCAGCAGCGTGGGGACAGCTAATTCACCCCTCCACTTT
TRBD1 | TRBJ1-1 | - | TRBV5-1 | CASSLIGVQGGTEAFF | TGCGCCAGCAGCTTGATAGGGGTACAGGGGGGAACTGAAGCTTTCTTT
TRBD1 | TRBJ1-1 | - | TRBV19 | CASSMGDSGANTEAFF | TGTGCCAGTAGTATGGGGGACAGTGGGGCGAACACTGAAGCTTTCTTT
- | TRBJ2-5 | - | TRBV28 | CAAAGQNQETQYF | TGTGCCGCCGCAGGACAGAATCAAGAGACCCAGTACTTC
TRBD2 | TRBJ2-2 | - | TRBV4-1 | CARSLLPRGGDTGELFF | TGCGCCCGCAGCCTCTTACCTCGGGGGGGGGACACCGGGGAGCTGTTTTTT
- | TRBJ2-2 | few | TRBV9 | CASSVSRGSTGELFF | TGTGCCAGCAGCGTAAGCAGGGGAAGCACCGGGGAGCTGTTTTTT
- | TRBJ2-1 | - | TRBV27 | CASSLSWTVDYNEQFF | TGTGCCAGCAGTTTATCTTGGACAGTTGACTACAATGAGCAGTTCTTC
TRBD1 | TRBJ2-7 | few | TRBV5-6 | CASSLPGQNYEQYF | TGTGCCAGCAGCTTGCCGGGACAGAACTACGAGCAGTACTTC
TRBD1 | TRBJ1-3 | - | TRBV9 | CASSVGRQGSSGNTIYF | TGTGCCAGCAGCGTAGGGCGACAGGGAAGCTCTGGAAACACCATATATTTT
TRBD1 | TRBJ1-1 | - | TRBV28 | CASSPTTGGSAFF | TGTGCCAGCAGTCCCACGACAGGGGGGAGCGCTTTCTTT
TRBD1 | TRBJ2-5 | - | TRBV7-9 | CAIDRGSGRAETQYF | TGTGCCATCGACAGGGGAAGCGGGCGAGCAGAGACCCAGTACTTC
TRBD2 | TRBJ2-7 | - | TRBV5-1 | CASSPWTSSEQYF | TGCGCCAGCAGCCCCTGGACTAGCTCCGAGCAGTACTTC
TRBD2 | TRBJ2-7 | - | TRBV5-6 | CASSLGLAGVYEQYF | TGTGCCAGCAGCTTGGGACTAGCGGGAGTCTACGAGCAGTACTTC
TRBD1 | TRBJ2-2 | - | TRBV5-1 | CASSLGAGGFGGELFF | TGCGCCAGCAGCTTGGGTGCAGGGGGATTTGGCGGGGAGCTGTTTTTT
- | TRBJ1-5 | - | TRBV24-1 | CATSDLPTTQPQHF | TGTGCCACCAGTGATTTGCCAACGACACAGCCCCAGCATTTT
- | TRBJ2-7 | - | TRBV7-9 | CASSSQAAPGSKMGYEQYF | TGTGCCAGCAGCTCCCAGGCCGCCCCCGGAAGTAAGATGGGCTACGAGCAGTACTTC
- | TRBJ2-6 | - | TRBV5-1 | CASSSGLANSGANVLTF | TGCGCCAGCAGCTCCGGGCTAGCCAACTCTGGGGCCAACGTCCTGACTTTC
- | TRBJ1-5 | - | TRBV6-5 | CATRQAPHQPQHF | TGTGCCACCCGACAGGCTCCACATCAGCCCCAGCATTTT
TRBD2 | TRBJ2-1 | - | TRBV2 | CASSATGGGANEQFF | TGTGCCAGCAGTGCTACGGGAGGGGGGGCCAATGAGCAGTTCTTC
TRBD2 | TRBJ2-2 | - | TRBV10-2 | CASTSPSGERPNTGELFF | TGCGCCAGCACCAGCCCTAGCGGAGAGAGGCCGAACACCGGGGAGCTGTTTTTT